The clone carrying this T cell receptor beta chain has just a few counts. Its antigen remains unidentified. These data are taken from a study of T cells after yellow fever vaccination. Template switching with 5'RACE generated the TCR cDNA and added a universal primer site and UMIs. TCRdb reprocessed the 5' RACE reads via MiXCR and lists one record per CDR3 protein. This sample yields 250,000 to 400,000 distinct CDR3 sequences, of which 3.5% to 5% are seen a single time; roughly a fifth belongs to the top ten. General study points: Booster sampling recovered most clones from primary vaccination (roughly 96% CD4, just over 85% CD8).

The CDR3 length is 13 residues. Germline CDR1 SGDLS, CDR2 YYNGEE. Trimming cost V 4 bases and J 10 bases, with 12 bases left between them. This chain links TRBV9 with TRBJ1-6; D is unresolved. Source: PBMCs, taken 15 days after the yellow fever booster vaccination. The clonotype originates from a man between 18 and 35 years old who received the YFV17D yellow fever vaccine. The CDR3 protein is CASSYGIRSPLHF. For the CDR3, the DNA is TGTGCCAGCAGCTACGGTATCAGGTCACCCCTCCACTTT. Variable domain in full (rest from reference TRBV9 and TRBJ1-6): DSGVTQTPKHLITATGQRVTLRCSPRSGDLSVYWYQQSLDQGLQFLIQYYNGEERAKGNILERFSAQQFPDLHSELNLSSLELGDSALYFCASSYGIRSPLHFGNGTRLTVT.